One sample yielded the 18 T cell receptor beta chains listed below, sequenced in a study of a mutant IDH1 vaccine in newly diagnosed glioma. Their specific antigens are unknown. The data were produced by immunoSEQ multiplex PCR, yet TCRdb's version contains in-frame clones alone and is incomplete. The sample lists about 54,000 clones, about 85% seen once, with approximately 4% in the top ten. This sample's time point: week 35, safety follow-up. With topical imiquimod, each dose of the vaccine consisted of 300 ug of mutant IDH1 20-mer peptide. Material: PBMCs, obtained from a glioma patient whose treatment included an IDH1 peptide vaccine. These receptors came from a woman under 30 with glioma.

This clone was counted once. The chain couples TRBV30 to TRBJ2-5; tentatively, D is TRBD1 (6 bases). With 1 base removed from V and 2 bases from J, the gap between germline ends came to 14 bases. The length of the CDR3 is 15 residues. Germline V CDR1 and CDR2: GTSNPN, SVGIG (reference sequence). CDR3 amino acids: CAWSDPGTRQETQYF. The CDR3 bases are TGTGCCTGGAGTGATCCGGGGACACGGCAAGAGACCCAGTACTTC.

The CDR3: CASSFNSETQYF. As DNA, the CDR3 is TGCGCCAGCAGCTTCAATTCAGAGACCCAGTACTTC. The chain is built from TRBV5-1 and TRBJ2-5; D uncertain. Germline V gene sequence: CDR1 SGHRS, CDR2 YFSETQ. This CDR3 region has 12 residues. V dropped 2 bases and J dropped 4 bases, with 6 bases sitting between them. The full variable domain, in which reference TRBV5-1 and TRBJ2-5 provide the parts outside the CDR3, is KAGVTQTPRYLIKTRGQQVTLSCSPISGHRSVSWYQQTPGQGLQFLFEYFSETQRNKGNFPGRFSGRQFSNSRSEMNVSTLELGDSALYLCASSFNSETQYFGPGTRLLVL.

The chain uses TRBV5-6 and TRBJ2-7; a weak D match, TRBD2 (5 bases). Germline V gene sequence: CDR1 SGHDT, CDR2 YYEEEE. Trimming cost V 0 bases and J 6 bases, with 7 bases left between them. The CDR3 sequence is 12 residues long. The CDR3 region is CASSLGGREQYF. In nucleotides, the CDR3 is TGTGCCAGCAGCTTGGGAGGGCGCGAGCAGTACTTC.

The sample holds a few counts of this clone. The chain couples TRBV4-2 to TRBJ1-1; D is possibly TRBD1 (6 bases). V lost 3 bases to trimming and J lost 0 bases, with 14 bases between them. Germline V gene data show CDR1 as LGHNA and CDR2 as YNFKEQ. This CDR3 has 16 amino acids. CDR3 nucleotides: TGTGCCAGCAGCCACGTCGTAAGGGGGGTGAACACTGAAGCTTTCTTT. Residues: CASSHVVRGVNTEAFF.

This chain uses TRBV6-1 with TRBJ1-1; no clear D gene. Germline CDR1 MNHNS, CDR2 SASEGT. The germline V and J ends were trimmed by 6 bases and 0 bases, with 5 bases remaining between them. The CDR3 has 12 amino acids. CDR3 residues: CASRMVNTEAFF. The CDR3 bases are TGTGCCAGCAGGATGGTGAACACTGAAGCTTTCTTT.

The chain employs TRBV11-3 and TRBJ2-7, with TRBD2 matching 8 bases. J lost 6 bases, V lost 3 bases, and 7 bases had no gene match. Germline values: CDR1 SGHNT, CDR2 YENEEA. The CDR3 has 14 residues. Here the CDR3 reads CASSLGTSSPEQYF. The CDR3 nucleotides are TGTGCCAGCAGCTTGGGGACTAGTTCTCCCGAGCAGTACTTC.

The chain uses TRBV29-1 and TRBJ2-1, with D maybe TRBD2 (6 bases). The CDR3 has 12 residues. CDR1 is SQVTM, CDR2 ANQGSEA, per germline. Trimming shortened V by 6 bases and J by 7 bases, and 13 bases separated the two germline ends. The DNA for the CDR3 is TGCAGCGTCCGGGACTTGCGGAATGAGCAGTTCTTC. It specifies CSVRDLRNEQFF.

This chain links TRBV7-2 with TRBJ2-5, with D unresolved. V was pared by 1 base and J by 4 bases, with 13 bases between. Germline assignment: CDR1 SGHTA and CDR2 FQGNSA. There are 15 residues in the CDR3. This chain's CDR3 is CASSLEGPPIETQYF. The CDR3 nucleotides read TGTGCCAGCAGCTTAGAAGGGCCCCCGATAGAGACCCAGTACTTC.

This clone was seen just once. This chain links TRBV25-1 with TRBJ2-3, with a possible D match to TRBD1 (5 bases). V dropped 8 bases and J dropped 1 base, with 13 bases sitting between them. The germline gives CDR1 MGHDK, CDR2 SYGVNS. The CDR3 is 14 residues long. CDR3 protein: CASRQTLGTDTQYF. The DNA of the CDR3 is TGTGCCAGCCGACAGACCCTCGGCACAGATACGCAGTATTTT.

The CDR3 reads CATSIDRGSTDTQYF. DNA of the CDR3: TGTGCCACCAGCATCGACCGGGGAAGCACAGATACGCAGTATTTT. This sequence joins TRBV15 and TRBJ2-3; possibly TRBD2 for D (5 bases). The germline V gene encodes CDR1 LNHNV and CDR2 YYDKDF (reference sequence). Trimming took 4 bases from V and 0 from J, leaving 11 bases between them. CDR3 length: 15 amino acids.

The table lists this clone with a count of one. CDR3 nucleotide sequence: TGCGCCAGCAGCTTAAGAACTAGCGGACAAGAGACCCAGTACTTC. It yields the protein CASSLRTSGQETQYF. J is TRBJ2-5 and V is TRBV5-1; 8 bases line up with TRBD2. Germline loops: CDR1 SGHRS, CDR2 YFSETQ. The CDR3 is made up of 15 amino acids. The ends lost 2 bases at V and 2 bases at J; junction bases unmatched: 5.

DNA of the CDR3: TGTGCCAGCAGCTTAGATGCCGGGACAAACTATGGCTACACCTTC. Residues: CASSLDAGTNYGYTF. V and J are TRBV7-9 and TRBJ1-2; D might be TRBD1 (6 bases). The CDR3 has 15 residues. CDR1 and CDR2 from the germline V gene are SEHNR and FQNEAQ (reference sequence). The V gene lost 1 base and the J gene lost 2 bases, with 11 bases spanning the gap.

The chain combines TRBV7-2 with TRBJ1-2, with D unresolved. The germline V gene encodes CDR1 SGHTA and CDR2 FQGNSA. CDR3 length equals 14 residues. The V gene lost 5 bases and the J gene lost 4 bases, with 14 bases spanning the gap. As DNA, the CDR3 is TGTGCCAGCAGCCCTACCTTATCGGCCTATGGCTACACCTTC. Amino acids: CASSPTLSAYGYTF.

This chain joins TRBV7-9 and TRBJ1-1; 8 positions agree with TRBD1. The CDR3 spans 17 residues. V dropped 4 bases and J dropped 1; count of bases not matched to a gene: 11. Germline CDR1 reads SEHNR; CDR2 reads FQNEAQ (reference sequence). This chain's CDR3 is CASSSNTPGTGNTEAFF. CDR3 DNA: TGTGCCAGCAGCTCAAATACGCCCGGGACAGGGAACACTGAAGCTTTCTTT.

V usage is TRBV7-2 and J usage is TRBJ2-5; TRBD1 might be the D (6 bases). The CDR3 sequence is 18 residues long. The V end was cut by 1 base, the J end by 2 bases, with 20 bases between. Germline V lookup: CDR1 SGHTA, CDR2 FQGNSA. CDR3 amino acids: CASSLGRTAIHPQETQYF. As DNA, the CDR3 is TGTGCCAGCAGCTTAGGTCGGACAGCCATCCACCCACAAGAGACCCAGTACTTC. The variable domain in full, completed from reference TRBV7-2 and TRBJ2-5, reads GAGVSQSPSNKVTEKGKDVELRCDPISGHTALYWYRQSLGQGLEFLIYFQGNSAPDKSGLPSDRFSAERTGGSVSTLTIQRTQQEDSAVYLCASSLGRTAIHPQETQYFGPGTRLLVL.

This chain uses TRBV14 with TRBJ2-7; D gene unclear. CDR1 and CDR2 from the germline V gene are SGHDN and FVKESK. The CDR3 contains 18 residues. Deletions cut 1 base from V and 1 base from J, with 20 bases between. CDR3 nucleotide sequence: TGTGCCAGCAGCCAAGTAGGTCGATTTGGAAGACCTTCCTACGAGCAGTACTTC. Encoded protein: CASSQVGRFGRPSYEQYF.

The chain couples TRBV5-5 to TRBJ1-2, with 8 bases that match TRBD1. The CDR3 contains 15 residues. The V segment lost 0 bases and the J segment 4 bases; nucleotides outside the gene matches: 5. Germline V gene lookup returns CDR1 SGHKS and CDR2 YYEKEE (reference sequence). CDR3 coding DNA: TGTGCCAGCAGCTTGGGGGCAGGGGGCAGCTATGGCTACACCTTC. Its translation is CASSLGAGGSYGYTF.

The chain employs TRBV5-6 and TRBJ1-3; the D is unclear. From germline, CDR1 is SGHDT and CDR2 YYEEEE. Trimming pared 3 bases from V and 2 bases from J, leaving 15 bases between. The CDR3 covers 16 residues. CDR3 region: CASSSPLGVPGNTIYF. The CDR3 DNA is TGTGCCAGCAGCTCCCCGCTCGGAGTTCCTGGAAACACCATATATTTT. The whole variable domain, remainder taken from reference TRBV5-6 and TRBJ1-3, is DAGVTQSPTHLIKTRGQQVTLRCSPKSGHDTVSWYQQALGQGPQFIFQYYEEEERQRGNFPDRFSGHQFPNYSSELNVNALLLGDSALYLCASSSPLGVPGNTIYFGEGSWLTVV.